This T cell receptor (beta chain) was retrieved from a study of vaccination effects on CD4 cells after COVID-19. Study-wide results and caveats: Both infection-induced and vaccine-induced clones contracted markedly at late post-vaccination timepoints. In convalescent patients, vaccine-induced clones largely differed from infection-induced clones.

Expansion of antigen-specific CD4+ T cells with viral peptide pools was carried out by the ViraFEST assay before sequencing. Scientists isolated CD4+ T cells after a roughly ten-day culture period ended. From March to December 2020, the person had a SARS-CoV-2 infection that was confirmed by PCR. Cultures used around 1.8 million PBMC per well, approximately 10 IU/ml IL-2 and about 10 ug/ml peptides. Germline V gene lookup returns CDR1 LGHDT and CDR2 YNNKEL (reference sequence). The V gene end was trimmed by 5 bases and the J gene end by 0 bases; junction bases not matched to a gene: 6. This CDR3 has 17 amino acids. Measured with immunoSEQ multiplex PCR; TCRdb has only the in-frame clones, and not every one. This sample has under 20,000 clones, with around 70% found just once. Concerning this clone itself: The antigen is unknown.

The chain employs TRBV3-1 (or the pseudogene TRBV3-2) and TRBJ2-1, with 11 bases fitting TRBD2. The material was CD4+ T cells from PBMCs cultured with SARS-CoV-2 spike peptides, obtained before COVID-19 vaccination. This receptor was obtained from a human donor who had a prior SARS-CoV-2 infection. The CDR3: CASSYGLAGFSYNEQFF. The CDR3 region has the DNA TGTGCCAGCAGCTACGGACTAGCGGGCTTCTCCTACAATGAGCAGTTCTTC.